A selection of T cell receptor beta chains follows, all from one sample in a study of T cell responses to AZD1222 COVID-19 vaccine. The repertoire was sequenced with immunoSEQ multiplex PCR; TCRdb's copy has only in-frame clones and lacks some. The table has some 150,000 clones, over 85% seen once. The sequenced sample was peripheral blood, obtained 28 days after the second AZD1222 dose. These receptors originate from an adult who received the AZD1222 COVID-19 vaccine. Both conserved end residues are part of each CDR3. The D gene is left open where the match is weak. Only some rows state a clone size, as once, few, many or a class for expanded clones.

clone_size	cdr3_length	j_call	d_call	v_call	cdr3_aa	cdr3_nt
NA	16	TRBJ1-2	TRBD1	TRBV27	CASSSPHIKTTGGHTF	TGTGCCAGCAGCTCCCCTCATATAAAAACTACAGGGGGCCACACCTTC
NA	13	TRBJ1-2	TRBD1	TRBV7-2	CASSSGQALGYTF	TGTGCCAGCAGCAGCGGACAGGCGCTAGGCTACACCTTC
NA	13	TRBJ1-1	NA	TRBV6-5	CASSLQGVNEAFF	TGTGCCAGCAGCCTTCAGGGAGTGAATGAAGCTTTCTTT
NA	14	TRBJ1-2	NA	TRBV7-2	CASSLAATKYGYTF	TGTGCCAGCAGCTTAGCGGCAACGAAATATGGCTACACCTTC
NA	13	TRBJ2-3	NA	TRBV11-3	CASSFRETDTQYF	TGTGCCAGCAGCTTCCGGGAGACAGATACGCAGTATTTT
few	14	TRBJ1-3	NA	TRBV14	CASSQVFPGNTIYF	TGTGCCAGCAGCCAAGTCTTCCCTGGAAACACCATATATTTT
NA	13	TRBJ1-1	NA	TRBV28	CASTRVEGTEAFF	TGTGCCAGCACTCGGGTGGAGGGGACTGAAGCTTTCTTT
NA	16	TRBJ2-2	NA	TRBV28	CASSPVEMEGTGELFF	TGTGCCAGCAGTCCCGTTGAGATGGAGGGCACCGGGGAGCTGTTTTTT
NA	15	TRBJ1-2	TRBD1	TRBV27	CASSRDRGHNYGYTF	TGTGCCAGCAGTCGCGACAGGGGGCATAACTATGGCTACACCTTC
NA	16	TRBJ2-7	TRBD2	TRBV3-1/TRBV3-2	CASSQSSSGWAHEQYF	TGTGCCAGCAGCCAATCATCTAGCGGGTGGGCCCACGAGCAGTACTTC
NA	17	TRBJ2-7	NA	TRBV4-3	CASSQDYRRDFTYEQYF	TGCGCCAGCAGCCAAGATTACCGCAGGGACTTCACCTACGAGCAGTACTTC
NA	15	TRBJ2-4	NA	TRBV30	CAWSRDYGVKNIQYF	TGTGCCTGGAGCCGTGACTACGGTGTCAAAAACATTCAGTACTTC
once	18	TRBJ1-5	TRBD1	TRBV5-1	CASSLGDREGMGNQPQHF	TGCGCCAGCAGCTTGGGGGACAGGGAGGGCATGGGCAATCAGCCCCAGCATTTT
NA	16	TRBJ2-1	TRBD2	TRBV4-1	CASSPRLAGPNNEQFF	TGCGCCAGCAGCCCACGACTAGCAGGTCCCAACAATGAGCAGTTCTTC
NA	15	TRBJ2-1	NA	TRBV6-5	CASSYLLSGAGEQFF	TGTGCCAGCAGTTACTTGCTCAGTGGGGCGGGTGAGCAGTTCTTC
NA	15	TRBJ2-5	TRBD1	TRBV4-2	CASSLGTGAGETQYF	TGTGCCAGCAGCCTAGGGACAGGGGCGGGGGAGACCCAGTACTTC
NA	14	TRBJ2-2	NA	TRBV6-6	CASSGYRDTGELFF	TGTGCCAGCAGTGGTTACAGGGACACCGGGGAGCTGTTTTTT
NA	16	TRBJ1-2	NA	TRBV14	CASSPSAGDGWIGYTF	TGTGCCAGCAGCCCGTCGGCAGGGGATGGGTGGATTGGCTACACCTTC
NA	14	TRBJ1-3	NA	TRBV9	CASSQPLKGNTIYF	TGTGCCAGCAGTCAGCCCTTGAAAGGAAACACCATATATTTT
NA	16	TRBJ1-2	TRBD1	TRBV7-9	CASSPRTGGKNYGYTF	TGTGCCAGCAGCCCTCGGACAGGGGGTAAGAACTATGGCTACACCTTC
NA	19	TRBJ2-3	TRBD2	TRBV7-6	CASSLQASGRAKGTDTQYF	TGTGCCAGCAGCTTGCAGGCTAGCGGGAGGGCCAAGGGCACAGATACGCAGTATTTT
NA	16	TRBJ2-3	NA	TRBV5-4	CASSLEYGPGDETQYF	TGTGCCAGCAGCTTGGAATATGGCCCAGGGGATGAGACGCAGTATTTT
NA	16	TRBJ2-1	TRBD2	TRBV7-6	CASSLGSGSQGNEQFF	TGTGCCAGCAGCTTAGGTAGCGGGAGTCAGGGCAATGAGCAGTTCTTC
NA	14	TRBJ2-3	NA	TRBV6-5	CATRQDGSVDTQYF	TGTGCCACACGACAAGACGGTTCAGTAGATACGCAGTATTTT
NA	14	TRBJ1-2	NA	TRBV28	CASSSSSTNYGYTF	TGTGCCAGCAGTTCCTCCTCTACTAACTATGGCTACACCTTC
NA	13	TRBJ1-6	NA	TRBV12-3/TRBV12-4	CASSSGRQLPLHF	TGTGCCAGCAGTTCGGGACGACAGCTACCCCTCCACTTT
NA	13	TRBJ2-3	NA	TRBV7-9	CASRLGPTDTQYF	TGTGCCAGCAGACTGGGGCCCACAGATACGCAGTATTTT
NA	14	TRBJ2-7	TRBD2	TRBV28	CASSVRLATYEQYF	TGTGCCAGCAGTGTCAGACTAGCTACCTACGAGCAGTACTTC
NA	16	TRBJ1-1	NA	TRBV14	CASSRSVRPMNTEAFF	TGTGCCAGCAGCCGATCGGTCCGGCCCATGAACACTGAAGCTTTCTTT
NA	17	TRBJ2-4	NA	TRBV5-8	CASTLAQGLMAKNIQYF	TGTGCCAGCACCCTGGCCCAGGGTCTAATGGCCAAAAACATTCAGTACTTC
NA	13	TRBJ1-2	NA	TRBV25-1	CASSDWGGSGYTF	TGTGCCAGCAGTGATTGGGGCGGGTCTGGCTACACCTTC
NA	14	TRBJ1-4	NA	TRBV5-1	CASSFRAPNEKLFF	TGCGCCAGCAGCTTCCGAGCCCCTAATGAAAAACTGTTTTTT
NA	15	TRBJ1-2	NA	TRBV19	CASSITSTFGYGYTF	TGTGCCAGTAGTATCACGTCGACCTTTGGATATGGCTACACCTTC
once	15	TRBJ2-7	NA	TRBV6-5	CASSRNRDGSYEQYF	TGTGCCAGCAGTCGCAACCGGGACGGGTCCTACGAGCAGTACTTC
NA	16	TRBJ1-3	TRBD1	TRBV4-3	CASSQDRRFSGNTIYF	TGCGCCAGCAGCCAGGACAGGCGCTTCTCTGGAAACACCATATATTTT
NA	12	TRBJ2-5	NA	TRBV5-4	CASSFGVETQYF	TGTGCCAGCAGCTTTGGGGTTGAGACCCAGTACTTC
NA	12	TRBJ2-1	NA	TRBV7-9	CASTYSGDEQFF	TGTGCCAGCACCTATAGTGGGGACGAGCAGTTCTTC
NA	16	TRBJ2-2	TRBD2	TRBV4-3	CASSQGLAGETGELFF	TGCGCCAGCAGCCAAGGACTAGCGGGAGAGACCGGGGAGCTGTTTTTT
NA	15	TRBJ2-1	NA	TRBV4-2	CASSRGRGPYNEQFF	TGTGCCAGCAGCCGGGGGCGGGGCCCCTACAATGAGCAGTTCTTC
NA	15	TRBJ1-2	NA	TRBV14	CASSQGSTKNYGYTF	TGTGCCAGCAGCCAAGGGTCGACAAAGAACTATGGCTACACCTTC
NA	13	TRBJ2-1	NA	TRBV6-2/TRBV6-3	CASSYDSVNEQFF	TGTGCCAGCAGTTACGACTCGGTTAATGAGCAGTTCTTC